A selection of T cell receptor beta chains follows, all from one sample in a study of blood T cell repertoires in COVID-19. Data came from immunoSEQ multiplex PCR; TCRdb stores just in-frame clones and leaves some out. Among more than 150,000 clones, over 70% were seen once, and the ten largest hold roughly 13%. Sample: PBMCs or T cells enriched from blood (not recorded which). The receptors derive from a woman aged 55-69 years who had recovered from COVID-19. The CDR3 runs from the conserved cysteine through the conserved F or W. D genes are given only for firm matches. Some rows have no size entry. The others give once, few or many, or a class for an expanded clone.

size,J,V,D,CDR3,DNA
-,TRBJ1-4,TRBV4-1,-,CASSQATGRNEKLFF,TGCGCCAGCAGCCAAGCGACAGGCCGTAATGAAAAACTGTTTTTT
-,TRBJ1-4,TRBV19,TRBD1,CASRPLDREGEKLFF,TGTGCCAGTAGACCACTGGACAGGGAGGGAGAAAAACTGTTTTTT
-,TRBJ1-2,TRBV18,TRBD1,CASSPGTGRGYTF,TGTGCCAGCTCACCAGGGACAGGGCGCGGCTACACCTTC
-,TRBJ2-1,TRBV4-1,TRBD2,CASSQDTGGSYNEQFF,TGCGCCAGCAGCCAAGATACGGGAGGGTCCTACAATGAGCAGTTCTTC
-,TRBJ2-5,TRBV10-2,TRBD1,CASSDLTGKETQYF,TGCGCCAGCAGTGACCTGACAGGGAAAGAGACCCAGTACTTC
few,TRBJ2-1,TRBV7-2,-,CASSLTGWDEQFF,TGTGCCAGCAGCCTAACAGGGTGGGATGAGCAGTTCTTC
-,TRBJ1-1,TRBV9,TRBD1,CASSVGTGREKAEAFF,TGTGCCAGCAGCGTAGGGACAGGGAGGGAAAAGGCTGAAGCTTTCTTT
-,TRBJ2-7,TRBV5-1,-,CASSFSGSIYEQYF,TGCGCCAGCAGCTTTTCAGGGTCAATCTACGAGCAGTACTTC
-,TRBJ1-3,TRBV18,TRBD1,CASSPKGTGSGNTIYF,TGTGCCAGCTCACCAAAAGGGACAGGGTCTGGAAACACCATATATTTT
-,TRBJ2-1,TRBV4-2,TRBD2,CASSQASGRANEQFF,TGTGCCAGCAGCCAAGCTAGCGGGAGGGCCAATGAGCAGTTCTTC
-,TRBJ2-7,TRBV10-2,-,CASSGFGEQYF,TGCGCCAGCTCAGGGTTCGGCGAGCAGTACTTC
-,TRBJ2-1,TRBV24-1,-,CATSDNNNEQFF,TGTGCCACCAGTGATAACAACAATGAGCAGTTCTTC
-,TRBJ2-1,TRBV25-1,TRBD1,CASSEVPGQGWNEQFF,TGTGCCAGCAGTGAGGTACCGGGACAGGGGTGGAATGAGCAGTTCTTC
-,TRBJ1-2,TRBV27,-,CASSLDAGLGYGYTF,TGTGCCAGCAGTTTAGACGCGGGGCTCGGCTATGGCTACACCTTC
few,TRBJ2-2,TRBV9,TRBD2,CASSAAAGGDTGELFF,TGTGCCAGCAGCGCGGCGGCGGGGGGGGACACCGGGGAGCTGTTTTTT
-,TRBJ2-7,TRBV18,TRBD1,CASSPQSPRTGGREQYF,TGTGCCAGCTCACCCCAGAGTCCTCGGACAGGGGGTCGCGAGCAGTACTTC
-,TRBJ2-2,TRBV29-1,-,CSVYLAPPTNTGELFF,TGCAGCGTTTACCTGGCCCCACCCACGAACACCGGGGAGCTGTTTTTT
-,TRBJ1-3,TRBV5-1,TRBD1,CASRDSTGNSGNTIYF,TGCGCCAGCAGGGACTCGACAGGGAACTCTGGAAACACCATATATTTT
once,TRBJ2-1,TRBV19,TRBD1,CASSPGTEGLRQFF,TGTGCCAGTAGTCCCGGGACAGAGGGCCTGAGGCAGTTCTTC
-,TRBJ1-2,TRBV2,TRBD1,CASSATGGLTMGYTF,TGTGCCAGCAGTGCGACAGGGGGGCTAACTATGGGCTACACCTTC
-,TRBJ1-6,TRBV6-5,-,CASSYRGSSYNSPLHF,TGTGCCAGCAGTTATAGGGGGAGCTCCTATAATTCACCCCTCCACTTT
few,TRBJ2-7,TRBV3-1/TRBV3-2,TRBD2,CASSPKRGALYEQYF,TGTGCCAGCAGCCCTAAGCGGGGGGCCCTCTACGAGCAGTACTTC
-,TRBJ1-3,TRBV25-1,-,CASSESSGLGNTIYF,TGTGCCAGCAGTGAATCTAGCGGGCTTGGAAACACCATATATTTT
-,TRBJ2-3,TRBV11-2,TRBD1,CASSRNSGTVTDTQYF,TGTGCCAGCAGCCGGAACTCCGGGACAGTCACAGATACGCAGTATTTT
-,TRBJ1-2,TRBV5-1,TRBD1,CASSQSPGQDYGYTF,TGCGCCAGCAGCCAATCCCCGGGACAGGACTATGGCTACACCTTC
-,TRBJ1-5,TRBV19,-,CASSNSYQPQHF,TGTGCCAGTAGTAACAGCTATCAGCCCCAGCATTTT
few,TRBJ2-7,TRBV5-5,-,CASSFHNRAPPYEQYF,TGTGCCAGCAGCTTTCACAACAGGGCCCCCCCCTACGAGCAGTACTTC
-,TRBJ2-7,TRBV19,TRBD1,CASSGQHRGEQYF,TGTGCCAGTAGTGGTCAACACAGGGGCGAGCAGTACTTC
-,TRBJ1-2,TRBV19,-,CASSPAWAYGYTF,TGTGCCAGTAGTCCAGCCTGGGCCTATGGCTACACCTTC
-,TRBJ2-1,TRBV19,TRBD2,CASSMGLAGYEQFF,TGTGCCAGTAGCATGGGACTAGCGGGCTATGAGCAGTTCTTC
few,TRBJ1-5,TRBV30,TRBD1,CAWSGTGDQPQHF,TGTGCCTGGAGCGGGACAGGGGATCAGCCCCAGCATTTT
once,TRBJ2-5,TRBV5-1,TRBD1,CASVPGTGALSGTQYF,TGCGCCAGCGTCCCCGGGACAGGGGCCCTGTCGGGGACCCAGTACTTC
-,TRBJ1-1,TRBV6-6,-,CASTFPRNTEAFF,TGTGCCAGCACCTTTCCCAGGAACACTGAAGCTTTCTTT
-,TRBJ2-3,TRBV5-1,-,CASSLGARSTDTQYF,TGCGCCAGCAGCTTGGGAGCTAGAAGCACAGATACGCAGTATTTT
-,TRBJ2-1,TRBV20-1,-,CSASFGGTTNNEQFF,TGCAGTGCTAGTTTCGGTGGGACAACGAACAATGAGCAGTTCTTC
-,TRBJ2-3,TRBV5-1,-,CASSLYQGFADTQYF,TGCGCCAGCAGCTTGTACCAGGGATTCGCAGATACGCAGTATTTT
once,TRBJ1-1,TRBV20-1,-,CSAALSTEAFF,TGCAGTGCTGCGCTGAGCACTGAAGCTTTCTTT
-,TRBJ2-1,TRBV5-1,TRBD2,CASSFDPAGSPNEQFF,TGCGCCAGCAGCTTTGATCCAGCGGGGTCGCCAAATGAGCAGTTCTTC
-,TRBJ2-7,TRBV9,TRBD2,CASSVTSGGTYEQYF,TGTGCCAGCAGCGTTACTAGCGGGGGAACCTACGAGCAGTACTTC
-,TRBJ1-2,TRBV3-1/TRBV3-2,TRBD1,CASSQLGTVDGYTF,TGTGCCAGCAGCCAACTCGGGACAGTCGACGGCTACACCTTC
few,TRBJ1-2,TRBV18,TRBD1,CASSPDRVERRGYTF,TGTGCCAGCTCACCGGACAGGGTCGAGAGGAGAGGCTACACCTTC
-,TRBJ1-4,TRBV11-2,-,CASSLGADTGTSFF,TGTGCCAGCAGCTTAGGAGCAGATACCGGGACATCATTTTTT
-,TRBJ2-1,TRBV9,TRBD1,CASSDPGQGENEQFF,TGTGCCAGCAGCGACCCGGGACAGGGTGAAAATGAGCAGTTCTTC
-,TRBJ1-1,TRBV27,TRBD1,CASSRQGNIEAFF,TGTGCCAGCAGTCGACAGGGAAATATTGAAGCTTTCTTT
few,TRBJ2-1,TRBV10-2,TRBD1,CASSVGTEGDEQFF,TGCGCCAGCAGTGTCGGGACAGAGGGTGATGAGCAGTTCTTC
-,TRBJ1-6,TRBV28,-,CASSFTPGARSPLHF,TGTGCCAGCAGTTTTACCCCAGGGGCCCGTTCACCCCTCCACTTT